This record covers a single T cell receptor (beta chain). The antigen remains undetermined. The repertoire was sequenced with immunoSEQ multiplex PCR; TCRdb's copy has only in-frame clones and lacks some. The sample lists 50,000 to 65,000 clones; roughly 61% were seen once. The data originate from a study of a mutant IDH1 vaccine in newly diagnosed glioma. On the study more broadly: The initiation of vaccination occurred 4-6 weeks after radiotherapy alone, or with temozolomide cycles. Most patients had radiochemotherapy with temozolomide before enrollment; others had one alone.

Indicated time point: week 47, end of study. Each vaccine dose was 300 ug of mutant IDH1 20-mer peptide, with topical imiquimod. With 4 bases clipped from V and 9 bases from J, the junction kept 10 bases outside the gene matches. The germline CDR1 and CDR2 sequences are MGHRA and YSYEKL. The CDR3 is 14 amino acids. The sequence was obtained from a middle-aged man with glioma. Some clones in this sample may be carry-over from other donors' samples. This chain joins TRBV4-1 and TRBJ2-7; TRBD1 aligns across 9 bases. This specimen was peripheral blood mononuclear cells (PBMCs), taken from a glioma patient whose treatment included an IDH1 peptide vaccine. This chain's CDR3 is CASSPPGQGLWQYF. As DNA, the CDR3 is TGCGCCAGCAGCCCACCGGGACAGGGTTTGTGGCAGTACTTC.